The 27 T cell receptor beta chains listed next were all sequenced from one sample in a study of T cells after yellow fever vaccination (dated by TCRdb to about 2019). The treatment or condition label of this sample denotes: live attenuated yellow fever vaccine strain. The library came from 5' RACE. The run used an Illumina HiSeq 2500. TCRdb reprocessing: public reads trimmed at Q25 with fastp, clones called with MiXCR, in-frame beta chains kept. A single entry per CDR3 protein holds the most common genes and DNA from its merged rows. Present in this sample are 550,000 to 750,000 distinct CDR3 sequences, approximately 12% of which were seen just once. The ten biggest clones cover about an eighth of the sample. Here the sequenced sample was PBMCs, taken on the day of the yellow fever booster vaccination. These receptor sequences come from a man aged 30 to 39 who received the YFV17D yellow fever vaccine.

In this sample, this clonotype turned up a few times. The rearrangement joins TRBV9 to TRBJ1-2; no clear D. The CDR3 is 15 residues long. Germline lookup yields CDR1 SGDLS and CDR2 YYNGEE. V was cut by 4 bases and J by 4 bases, with 17 bases left in between. The CDR3 protein is CASSPGTSRGYGYTF. Written as DNA, the CDR3 is TGTGCCAGCAGCCCGGGAACGTCCCGGGGCTATGGCTACACCTTC.

The V call is TRBV10-3, the J call TRBJ2-7; D unresolved. The V end lost 2 bases, the J end lost 4 bases, and 3 bases lay between the germline ends. CDR3 length: 11 amino acids. Germline CDR1 ENHRY, CDR2 SYGVKD. This chain's CDR3 is CAISEDYEQYF. The DNA of the CDR3 is TGTGCCATCAGTGAGGATTACGAGCAGTACTTC.

V gene TRBV7-9 combines with J gene TRBJ1-5, with a tentative D call TRBD1 (5 bases). Germline CDR1 SEHNR, CDR2 FQNEAQ (reference sequence). This CDR3 contains 14 residues. Trimming pared 4 bases from V and 5 bases from J, leaving 12 bases between. The CDR3 sequence is CASSYGQGYQPQHF. The CDR3 coding sequence is TGTGCCAGCAGCTATGGTCAGGGTTATCAGCCCCAGCATTTT.

A few counts support this clonotype. The rearrangement uses TRBV3-1 and TRBJ2-7, with 10 positions matching TRBD2. From germline, CDR1 is LGHDT and CDR2 YNNKEL (reference sequence). Losses at the gene ends were 4 bases for V and 5 bases for J; bases not matched to a gene: 2. This CDR3 is 13 amino acids long. In nucleotides, the CDR3 is TGTGCCAGCAGCCGACTAGCGGGTAACGAGCAGTACTTC. Translation: CASSRLAGNEQYF.

This chain uses TRBV19 with TRBJ2-7; D remains unclear. Germline lookup yields CDR1 LNHDA and CDR2 SQIVND (reference sequence). Trimming shortened V by 7 bases and J by 7 bases, and 20 bases separated the two germline ends. The CDR3 runs to 14 residues. CDR3 sequence (DNA): TGTGCCAGTAATCCCGGCACACCTTTGGGAGAGCAGTACTTC. As protein: CASNPGTPLGEQYF.

This clonotype was observed many times. The chain employs TRBV12-3 or TRBV12-4 and TRBJ2-7, with D perhaps given as TRBD1 or TRBD2 (5 bases each). V lost 2 bases to trimming and J lost 2 bases, with 10 bases between them. The CDR3 is 14 residues long. The CDR3 reads CASSLWDATYEQYF. The CDR3, as DNA: TGTGCCAGCAGTTTATGGGACGCGACCTACGAGCAGTACTTC.

This clonotype was counted a few times. This sequence joins TRBV10-3 and TRBJ2-3; 10 nucleotides line up with TRBD2. CDR1 ENHRY and CDR2 SYGVKD come from the germline V gene. CDR3 length equals 15 residues. The V gene end was trimmed by 10 bases and the J gene end by 1 base; junction bases not matched to a gene: 8. The CDR3 reads CATNTGTSGTDTQYF. CDR3 coding DNA: TGTGCCACCAATACCGGGACTAGCGGCACAGATACGCAGTATTTT.

This clonotype turned up a few times. The chain joins TRBV18 to TRBJ2-7; 8 bases are shared with TRBD2. The V gene's germline CDR1 is KGHSH and CDR2 LQKENI. Unmatched junction bases numbered 8, after V lost 6 bases and J lost 4 bases. The CDR3 contains 14 residues. CDR3 region: CASSPGTSEYEQYF. CDR3 bases: TGTGCCAGCTCGCCCGGGACTAGTGAATACGAGCAGTACTTC.

This clonotype was counted at least ten times. The chain links TRBV12-3 or TRBV12-4 to TRBJ1-1; possibly TRBD1 for D (5 bases). The CDR3 length is 14 residues. The V end lost 10 bases, the J end lost 3 bases, and 18 bases lay between the germline ends. In nucleotides, the CDR3 is TGTGCCACCCGCCGTGGACGGGGGGACACTGAAGCTTTCTTT. Its translation: CATRRGRGDTEAFF.

The chain uses TRBV11-1 and TRBJ2-3, with 8 bases identical to TRBD2. The CDR3 extends over 18 amino acids. Germline CDR1 is SGHAT and CDR2 is FQDESV (reference sequence). The J segment lost 2 bases and the V segment lost 2 bases, leaving 12 bases of the junction unmatched. This CDR3 reads CASSLLGLSGGLTDTQYF. CDR3 bases: TGTGCCAGCAGCTTATTGGGCTTATCGGGAGGGCTCACAGATACGCAGTATTTT. Full variable domain (rest looked up from reference TRBV11-1 and TRBJ2-3): EAEVAQSPRYKITEKSQAVAFWCDPISGHATLYWYRQILGQGPELLVQFQDESVVDDSQLPKDRFSAERLKGVDSTLKIQPAELGDSAMYLCASSLLGLSGGLTDTQYFGPGTRLTVL.

The rearrangement joins TRBV4-2 to TRBJ2-7; D is unclear. The V and J ends lost 0 bases and 3 bases respectively, with 12 bases between them. This CDR3 comprises 15 residues. CDR1 and CDR2 from the germline V gene are LGHNA and YNFKEQ. CDR3 sequence reads: CASSQDRTDDYEQYF. The CDR3 bases are TGTGCCAGCAGCCAAGATCGCACAGACGACTACGAGCAGTACTTC.

This clonotype has more than one count but fewer than ten. This chain connects TRBV20-1 to TRBJ2-1, with D possibly being TRBD2 (5 bases). The germline CDR1 and CDR2 sequences are DFQATT and SNEGSKA (reference sequence). The CDR3 is 11 amino acids. Trimming shortened V by 6 bases and J by 5 bases, and 8 bases separated the two germline ends. In nucleotides, the CDR3 is TGCAGTGCCGCGCGGGACAATGAGCAGTTCTTC. Translated: CSAARDNEQFF.

The chain uses TRBV14 and TRBJ2-1; a weak D match, TRBD2 (5 bases). This CDR3 is built from 14 residues. The V end lost 2 bases, the J end lost 8 bases, and 13 bases lay between the germline ends. Germline V lookup: CDR1 SGHDN, CDR2 FVKESK. The CDR3 sequence: CASSQNGRTHEQFF. CDR3 DNA: TGTGCCAGCAGCCAAAATGGGAGAACCCATGAGCAGTTCTTC.

The rearrangement joins TRBV7-2 to TRBJ2-1, with a possible D match to TRBD2 (6 bases). Germline lookup yields CDR1 SGHTA and CDR2 FQGNSA. This CDR3 is built from 14 residues. With 5 bases removed from V and 2 bases from J, the gap between germline ends came to 10 bases. CDR3 in DNA: TGTGCCAGCAGCACCTCTAGCGCCTACAATGAGCAGTTCTTC. Amino acids: CASSTSSAYNEQFF.

The chain couples TRBV7-2 to TRBJ2-5; D may match TRBD1 or TRBD2 (5 bases each). This CDR3 is 14 amino acids long. Germline V gives CDR1 SGHTA, CDR2 FQGNSA. V was pared by 4 bases and J by 5 bases, with 14 bases between. CDR3 in amino acids: CASSSDWGSETQYF. In nucleotides, the CDR3 is TGTGCCAGCAGCTCCGATTGGGGGTCCGAGACCCAGTACTTC.

This clonotype was observed a handful of times. This chain links TRBV11-2 with TRBJ2-1; TRBD1 agrees at 7 bases. CDR1 and CDR2 from the germline V gene are SGHAT and FQNNGV. The V and J ends lost 3 bases and 7 bases, in that order; junction bases with no gene match: 9. This CDR3 comprises 15 residues. CDR3 amino acids: CASSLWGPRGNEQFF. The CDR3 region has the DNA TGTGCCAGCAGCTTGTGGGGGCCCAGGGGGAATGAGCAGTTCTTC.

This clonotype was seen at least ten times. The chain joins TRBV5-4 to TRBJ2-7, with unresolved D. The CDR3 is made up of 14 amino acids. V was trimmed by 2 bases and J by 3 bases, leaving 12 bases between them. Germline assignment: CDR1 SGHNT and CDR2 YYREEE (reference sequence). The CDR3 is CASSLGLGGYEQYF. The CDR3 DNA is TGTGCCAGCAGCTTAGGCCTAGGTGGCTACGAGCAGTACTTC.

The table lists this clonotype with many counts. V is TRBV7-2 and J is TRBJ1-5; D possibly corresponds to TRBD1 (5 bases). The CDR3 sequence is 15 residues long. The germline V gene encodes CDR1 SGHTA and CDR2 FQGNSA. Trimming left V 1 base short and J 1 base short, with 8 bases between. The CDR3 region has the DNA TGTGCCAGCAGCTTAGTTCAGGGAAGCAATCAGCCCCAGCATTTT. Encoded protein: CASSLVQGSNQPQHF.

CDR3 protein: CASTPTGYAETQYF. The CDR3 DNA is TGTGCCAGCACCCCCACGGGGTACGCGGAGACCCAGTACTTC. The chain combines TRBV6-1 with TRBJ2-5, with D tentatively TRBD2 (5 bases). V lost 7 bases and J lost 5, with 17 bases in between. The CDR3 contains 14 residues. Germline loops: CDR1 MNHNS, CDR2 SASEGT.

This chain joins TRBV5-1 and TRBJ2-3; D uncertain. V was pared by 4 bases and J by 4 bases, with 16 bases between. Germline lookup yields CDR1 SGHRS and CDR2 YFSETQ. The CDR3 sequence is 15 residues long. CDR3 loop: CASSLVHRSSDTQYF. The CDR3, as DNA: TGCGCCAGCAGCCTGGTACATCGAAGCTCAGATACGCAGTATTTT.

The chain is built from TRBV12-3 or TRBV12-4 and TRBJ2-3; D is undetermined. The CDR3 spans 12 residues. Trimming cost V 7 bases and J 7 bases, with 12 bases left between them. CDR3: CASTRAQNTQYF. CDR3 sequence (DNA): TGTGCCAGCACCCGGGCGCAAAATACGCAGTATTTT.

Only a few counts were recorded for this clonotype. V is TRBV20-1 and J is TRBJ1-2; D is unresolved. V lost 3 bases and J lost 8, with 16 bases in between. Germline V CDR1 and CDR2: DFQATT, SNEGSKA (reference sequence). The CDR3 runs to 13 residues. The CDR3 bases are TGCAGTGCTAGTGGTCAGCCCCTGGGAGGCTACACCTTC. It encodes CSASGQPLGGYTF.

This clonotype was detected only a few times. The rearrangement links TRBV19 to TRBJ1-5; 7 bases are shared with TRBD1. Germline V CDR1 and CDR2: LNHDA, SQIVND (reference sequence). This CDR3 is built from 14 residues. Trimming took 4 bases from V and 2 from J; bases not matched to a gene: 2. The chain's CDR3 is CASSTGQGNQPQHF. The CDR3, as DNA: TGTGCCAGTAGTACCGGACAGGGCAATCAGCCCCAGCATTTT.

This clonotype was seen a few times. The chain couples TRBV7-8 to TRBJ2-1; TRBD1 matches 7 bases. Germline lookup yields CDR1 SGHVS and CDR2 FQNEAQ. CDR3 length equals 16 residues. The V segment lost 0 bases and the J segment 0 bases; nucleotides outside the gene matches: 2. The CDR3 sequence: CASSLARQGSYNEQFF. The CDR3 bases are TGTGCCAGCAGCTTAGCGCGACAGGGCTCCTACAATGAGCAGTTCTTC.

This chain uses TRBV29-1 with TRBJ1-2; the D is unclear. The ends were cut back, 4 bases at V and 4 bases at J, with 13 bases in the middle. CDR1 is SQVTM and CDR2 is ANQGSEA in the germline V gene. The length of the CDR3 is 13 residues. The CDR3 region is CSVVKGGGYGYTF. The CDR3 coding sequence is TGCAGCGTTGTGAAGGGCGGAGGCTATGGCTACACCTTC.

Only a few counts were recorded for this clonotype. The genes are TRBV12-3 or TRBV12-4 and TRBJ2-1, with D possibly called TRBD1 or TRBD2 (6 bases each). The CDR3 spans 12 residues. CDR3 DNA sequence: TGTGCTTGGGGGGCGGGATACAATGAGCAGTTCTTC. Translating it yields CAWGAGYNEQFF.

This clonotype came up a few times. The chain carries TRBV11-2 and TRBJ1-2; D is perhaps TRBD1 (6 bases). The CDR3 has 15 residues. From germline, CDR1 is SGHAT and CDR2 FQNNGV. V dropped 5 bases and J dropped 4 bases, with 17 bases sitting between them. The CDR3 is CASSAPQGLRYGYTF. The CDR3, as DNA: TGTGCCAGCAGCGCCCCACAGGGTCTGCGCTATGGCTACACCTTC. Together with reference TRBV11-2 and TRBJ1-2, the CDR3 gives the full variable domain: EAGVAQSPRYKIIEKRQSVAFWCNPISGHATLYWYQQILGQGPKLLIQFQNNGVVDDSQLPKDRFSAERLKGVDSTLKIQPAKLEDSAVYLCASSAPQGLRYGYTFGSGTRLTVV.